These 24 T cell receptor beta chains were sequenced from one sample in a study of blood T cell repertoires in COVID-19. Produced via immunoSEQ multiplex PCR; TCRdb's table is partial and in-frame only. The sample has about 75,000 clones; roughly 90% are singletons. Specimen: peripheral blood. These receptors were obtained from a human donor in a cohort sampled during active COVID-19.

The chain links TRBV7-6 to TRBJ1-5; the match to TRBD1 covers 8 bases. CDR1 is SGHVS, CDR2 FNYEAQ, per germline. With V trimmed by 5 bases and J by 11 bases, 11 bases remained unmatched. This CDR3 region has 14 residues. The CDR3 spells CASSPGGRVRSQHF. The CDR3 DNA is TGTGCCAGCAGCCCAGGGGGCCGGGTTCGGTCCCAGCATTTT.

V gene TRBV19 combines with J gene TRBJ2-7, with TRBD1 matching over 9 bases. The junction had 18 bases not matched to a gene; V was cut back by 0 bases and J by 3 bases. This CDR3 region has 20 residues. Germline-derived CDR1 and CDR2 are LNHDA and SQIVND (reference sequence). In nucleotides, the CDR3 is TGTGCCAGTAGTATAGATCTATTTAGGGGACAGGGAAGAATGGACTACGAGCAGTACTTC. As protein: CASSIDLFRGQGRMDYEQYF.

The CDR3 spells CASSQEGGATNEKLFF. The CDR3 DNA sequence: TGTGCCAGCAGCCAAGAGGGGGGGGCAACTAATGAAAAACTGTTTTTT. The chain carries TRBV4-2 and TRBJ1-4, with TRBD1 as a possible D gene (5 bases). CDR3 length equals 16 residues. Germline CDR1 is LGHNA and CDR2 is YNFKEQ. V was clipped by 0 bases and J by 0 bases, with 8 bases between them.

The chain combines TRBV6-2 or TRBV6-3 with TRBJ2-7; a possible D gene is TRBD2 (6 bases). The V end lost 0 bases, the J end lost 3 bases, and 18 bases lay between the germline ends. The germline CDR1 and CDR2 sequences are MNHEY and SVGEGT. The CDR3 consists of 17 residues. CDR3 amino acids: CASSYSNRAGGVYEQYF. In DNA, the CDR3 is TGTGCCAGCAGTTACTCGAATAGGGCAGGCGGGGTCTACGAGCAGTACTTC.

A single count supports this clone. The rearrangement joins TRBV4-2 to TRBJ2-2, with 10 bases fitting TRBD2. The germline V gene encodes CDR1 LGHNA and CDR2 YNFKEQ. This CDR3 contains 13 residues. The J segment lost 4 bases and the V segment lost 8 bases, leaving 1 base of the junction unmatched. This chain's CDR3 is CASGLAVTGELFF. The CDR3 nucleotides are TGTGCCAGCGGACTAGCGGTCACCGGGGAGCTGTTTTTT.

The chain is built from TRBV27 and TRBJ2-1; D gene unclear. The CDR3 is made up of 12 amino acids. Germline lookup yields CDR1 MNHEY and CDR2 SMNVEV (reference sequence). Trimming left V 6 bases short and J 6 bases short, with 9 bases between. For the CDR3, the DNA is TGTGCCAGCAGCCCAAGCCTCAATGAGCAGTTCTTC. Encoded protein: CASSPSLNEQFF.

This clone has just one count. This sequence joins TRBV5-1 and TRBJ1-2; weak D call: TRBD1 (5 bases). Trimming shortened V by 0 bases and J by 4 bases, and 13 bases separated the two germline ends. CDR3 size: 15 residues. Germline V gene sequence: CDR1 SGHRS, CDR2 YFSETQ. The CDR3 loop reads CASSLDGTSPYGYTF. In DNA, the CDR3 is TGCGCCAGCAGCTTGGATGGGACTTCTCCCTATGGCTACACCTTC.

The rearrangement links TRBV19 to TRBJ2-7; 8 positions match TRBD1. V trimming: 10 bases; J trimming: 9 bases; junction bases outside the gene matches: 11. Germline V CDR1 and CDR2: LNHDA, SQIVND (reference sequence). This CDR3 has 12 amino acids. The CDR3 loop reads CATRDRRSGQYF. Here the CDR3 DNA reads TGTGCCACAAGGGACAGGCGATCTGGGCAGTACTTC.

The V call is TRBV14, the J call TRBJ2-1, with TRBD2 identical over 8 bases. This CDR3 has 16 residues. V dropped 4 bases and J dropped 8; count of bases not matched to a gene: 13. The germline gives CDR1 SGHDN, CDR2 FVKESK. The CDR3 coding sequence is TGTGCCAGCAGCCCCATAGGAAGCGGGAGAGGTTATGAGCAGTTCTTC. Its translation: CASSPIGSGRGYEQFF. The full variable domain, with the rest looked up from reference TRBV14 and TRBJ2-1, is EAGVTQFPSHSVIEKGQTVTLRCDPISGHDNLYWYRRVMGKEIKFLLHFVKESKQDESGMPNNRFLAERTGGTYSTLKVQPAELEDSGVYFCASSPIGSGRGYEQFFGPGTRLTVL.

The rearrangement links TRBV6-5 to TRBJ2-7; 11 bases agree with TRBD2. Germline V gives CDR1 MNHEY, CDR2 SVGAGI. The CDR3 runs to 14 residues. J was trimmed by 4 bases and V by 11 bases; bases with no gene match: 10. CDR3 protein: CAPPSGRSNYEQYF. The CDR3 nucleotides read TGTGCCCCGCCTAGCGGGAGGTCCAATTACGAGCAGTACTTC.

This clone was observed once. The rearrangement links TRBV11-2 to TRBJ2-5; TRBD2 aligns across 8 bases. The CDR3 sequence is 16 residues long. V lost 0 bases to trimming and J lost 5 bases; unmatched junction nucleotides: 8. Germline V lookup: CDR1 SGHAT, CDR2 FQNNGV. The chain's CDR3 is CASSLEGGGSQETQYF. In nucleotides, the CDR3 is TGTGCCAGCAGCTTAGAGGGCGGGGGGTCGCAGGAGACCCAGTACTTC.

The chain couples TRBV3-1 (or the pseudogene TRBV3-2) to TRBJ2-3; 9 positions match TRBD2. The CDR3 runs 16 residues. Germline trimming cut 0 bases from V and 1 base from J; bases unmatched to any gene: 2. Per germline, CDR1 LGHDT and CDR2 YNNKEL (reference sequence). Here the CDR3 DNA reads TGTGCCAGCAGCCAAGATCGGACTAGCGGCACAGATACGCAGTATTTT. Its translation is CASSQDRTSGTDTQYF.

The chain employs TRBV3-1 (or the pseudogene TRBV3-2) and TRBJ1-3; D unclear. The germline V gene has CDR1 LGHDT and CDR2 YNNKEL (reference sequence). The CDR3 totals 11 residues. The ends were cut back, 3 bases at V and 8 bases at J, with 5 bases in the middle. The CDR3: CASSQRDTIYF. In nucleotides, the CDR3 is TGTGCCAGCAGCCAGAGGGACACCATATATTTT.

The J gene is TRBJ1-1, the V gene TRBV9; a possible D gene is TRBD1 (6 bases). CDR3 length: 13 residues. The V gene lost 0 bases and the J gene lost 8 bases, with 11 bases spanning the gap. Germline CDR1 SGDLS, CDR2 YYNGEE. The CDR3 sequence is CASSVASGTEAFF. DNA of the CDR3: TGTGCCAGCAGCGTAGCTTCTGGGACAGAAGCTTTCTTT.

The rearrangement uses TRBV27 and TRBJ1-6, with 8 bases that match TRBD1. The junction had 17 bases not matched to a gene; V was cut back by 6 bases and J by 7 bases. This CDR3 has 18 amino acids. The germline V gene encodes CDR1 MNHEY and CDR2 SMNVEV (reference sequence). The CDR3 loop is CASRSRGQERVVNSPLHF. CDR3 in DNA: TGTGCCAGCAGATCCAGGGGGCAAGAACGGGTCGTCAATTCACCCCTCCACTTT.

This chain joins TRBV5-6 and TRBJ2-3; TRBD1 agrees at 9 bases. The CDR3 consists of 14 residues. From germline, CDR1 is SGHDT and CDR2 YYEEEE. Trimming took 8 bases from V and 2 from J; bases not matched to a gene: 6. CDR3: CASIQGANTDTQYF. Written as DNA, the CDR3 is TGTGCCAGTATACAGGGGGCAAACACAGATACGCAGTATTTT.

This clone was picked up one time. The V gene is TRBV9, the J gene TRBJ2-3; possible D gene TRBD2, 6 bases. This CDR3 is built from 16 residues. Germline CDR1 and CDR2: SGDLS and YYNGEE. The V gene lost 2 bases and the J gene lost 4 bases, with 17 bases spanning the gap. CDR3 bases: TGTGCCAGCAGCGTGGGTGGGGATCGGGGGTCAGATACGCAGTATTTT. Protein product: CASSVGGDRGSDTQYF.

The sample holds a few counts of this clone. The chain couples TRBV18 to TRBJ2-7; 12 positions agree with TRBD1. This CDR3 has 16 residues. Trimming at V came to 0 bases and at J to 4 bases, leaving 4 bases not matched to a gene. Germline CDR1 is KGHSH and CDR2 is LQKENI. This chain's CDR3 is CASSPPEGQGAYEQYF. The CDR3 DNA follows: TGTGCCAGCTCACCACCTGAGGGACAGGGGGCATACGAGCAGTACTTC. Looking up the rest from reference TRBV18 and TRBJ2-7 gives the full variable domain: NAGVMQNPRHLVRRRGQEARLRCSPMKGHSHVYWYRQLPEEGLKFMVYLQKENIIDESGMPKERFSAEFPKEGPSILRIQQVVRGDSAAYFCASSPPEGQGAYEQYFGPGTRLTVT.

This clone qualifies as medium-sized. V is TRBV4-3 and J is TRBJ1-6; 7 bases map to TRBD1. The V gene's germline CDR1 is LGHNA and CDR2 YSLEER. V dropped 0 bases and J dropped 10; count of bases not matched to a gene: 6. CDR3 length equals 15 residues. Here the CDR3 DNA reads TGCGCCAGCAGCCAAGATACAGGGGTCGGATCACCCCTCCACTTT. It specifies CASSQDTGVGSPLHF.

V usage is TRBV10-3 and J usage is TRBJ2-3, with TRBD2 identical over 8 bases. Per germline, CDR1 ENHRY and CDR2 SYGVKD. J lost 6 bases, V lost 4 bases, and 9 bases had no gene match. The CDR3 extends over 15 amino acids. CDR3 DNA: TGTGCCATCAGTGCGGCGGGGGGAACGGGGGATACGCAGTATTTT. It yields the protein CAISAAGGTGDTQYF.

V is TRBV27 and J is TRBJ1-6; TRBD1 aligns across 7 bases. Germline V CDR1 and CDR2: MNHEY, SMNVEV (reference sequence). The CDR3 sequence is 18 residues long. The ends lost 2 bases at V and 5 bases at J; junction bases unmatched: 12. This CDR3 is CASSLAVGQVAHNSPLHF. CDR3 nucleotides: TGTGCCAGCAGTTTAGCAGTCGGACAGGTCGCACATAATTCACCCCTCCACTTT.

CDR3 protein: CASSSSAGVAYNEQFF. CDR3 coding DNA: TGTGCCAGCAGCTCCTCGGCGGGAGTGGCTTACAATGAGCAGTTCTTC. The rearrangement links TRBV7-2 to TRBJ2-1, with TRBD2 identical over 7 bases. J lost 4 bases, V lost 4 bases, and 10 bases had no gene match. Germline V gives CDR1 SGHTA, CDR2 FQGNSA. The CDR3 loop spans 16 amino acids. Complete variable domain (other parts from reference TRBV7-2 and TRBJ2-1): GAGVSQSPSNKVTEKGKDVELRCDPISGHTALYWYRQSLGQGLEFLIYFQGNSAPDKSGLPSDRFSAERTGGSVSTLTIQRTQQEDSAVYLCASSSSAGVAYNEQFFGPGTRLTVL.

V is TRBV4-1 and J is TRBJ2-5; 7 nucleotides match TRBD2. Per the germline V gene, CDR1 is MGHRA and CDR2 is YSYEKL. The CDR3 is 16 amino acids. J lost 2 bases, V lost 3 bases, and 9 bases had no gene match. In DNA form, the CDR3 reads TGCGCCAGCAGCCATGGCCCGGGACTACAACAAGAGACCCAGTACTTC. Encoded protein: CASSHGPGLQQETQYF.

The rearrangement links TRBV20-1 to TRBJ2-5; D might be TRBD1 (6 bases). The germline V gene encodes CDR1 DFQATT and CDR2 SNEGSKA (reference sequence). This CDR3 spans 11 amino acids. Trimming took off 3 bases at V and 9 bases at J, with 11 bases between the two ends. CDR3 amino acids: CSARDSLPQYF. The DNA for the CDR3 is TGCAGTGCTAGGGACAGTCTGCCCCAGTACTTC.